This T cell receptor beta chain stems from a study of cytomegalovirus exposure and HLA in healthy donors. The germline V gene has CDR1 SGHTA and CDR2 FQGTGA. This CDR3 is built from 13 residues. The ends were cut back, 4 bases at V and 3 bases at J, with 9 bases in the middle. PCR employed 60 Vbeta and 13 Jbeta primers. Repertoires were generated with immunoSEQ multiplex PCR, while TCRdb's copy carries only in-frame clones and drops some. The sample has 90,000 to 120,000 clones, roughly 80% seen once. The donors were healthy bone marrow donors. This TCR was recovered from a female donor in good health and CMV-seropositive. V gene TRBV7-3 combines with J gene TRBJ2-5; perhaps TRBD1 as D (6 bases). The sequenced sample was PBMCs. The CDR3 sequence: CASSSGTKETQYF. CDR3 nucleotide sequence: TGTGCCAGCAGCTCCGGGACAAAAGAGACCCAGTACTTC. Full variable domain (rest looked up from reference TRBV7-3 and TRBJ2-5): GAGVSQTPSNKVTEKGKYVELRCDPISGHTALYWYRQSLGQGPEFLIYFQGTGAADDSGLPNDRFFAVRPEGSVSTLKIQRTERGDSAVYLCASSSGTKETQYFGPGTRLLVL.